This TCR beta chain was profiled in a study of Graves' ophthalmopathy and Graves' hyperthyroidism. Study-wide results and caveats: As the model predicted ophthalmopathy progression, it achieved a sensitivity of just over 70% and a specificity of about 72%.

The study amplified TCR beta CDR3 regions using RNA transcripts. The workflow started with a first-round RT-PCR run with HTBI primers and then moved on to a second-round multiplex PCR. TCRdb reanalysed the multiplex PCR reads using MiXCR and keeps one entry per CDR3 protein. Of under 250,000 distinct CDR3 sequences in the sample, 29% were seen once. V lost 0 bases to trimming and J lost 1 base, with 9 bases between them. Germline-derived CDR1 and CDR2 are SEHNR and FQNEAQ (reference sequence). This CDR3 has 15 residues. In this sample, this clonotype turned up many times. Its antigen remains unidentified. Disease in donors with ophthalmopathy had moderate-to-severe activity, CAS ≥3, NOSPECS ≥4 and under 3 months' duration. No donor had other autoimmune disease, uncontrolled infection, pregnancy or lactation.

Sequences were obtained from peripheral blood. V and J are TRBV7-9 and TRBJ1-1; D unresolved. The origin of this receptor is a man aged 50-60 years with Graves' ophthalmopathy. The CDR3 region has the DNA TGTGCCAGCAGCTTAGCGCCCACAGAGAACACTGAAGCTTTCTTT. It yields the protein CASSLAPTENTEAFF.